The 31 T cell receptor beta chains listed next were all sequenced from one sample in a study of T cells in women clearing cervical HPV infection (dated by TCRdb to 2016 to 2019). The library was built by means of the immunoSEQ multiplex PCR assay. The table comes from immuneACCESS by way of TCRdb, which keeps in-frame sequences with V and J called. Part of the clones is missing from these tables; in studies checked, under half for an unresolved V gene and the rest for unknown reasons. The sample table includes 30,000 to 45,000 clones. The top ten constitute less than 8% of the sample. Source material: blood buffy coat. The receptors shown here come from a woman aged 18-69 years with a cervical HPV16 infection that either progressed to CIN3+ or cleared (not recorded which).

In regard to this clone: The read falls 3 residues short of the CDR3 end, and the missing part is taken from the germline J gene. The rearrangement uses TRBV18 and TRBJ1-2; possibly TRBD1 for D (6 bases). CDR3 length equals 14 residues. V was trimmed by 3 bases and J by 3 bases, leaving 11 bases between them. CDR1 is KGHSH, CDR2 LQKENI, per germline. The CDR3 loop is CASSPVQGYYGYTF. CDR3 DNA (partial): TGTGCCAGCTCACCGGTTCAGGGGTACTATGGC. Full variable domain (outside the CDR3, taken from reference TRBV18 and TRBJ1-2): NAGVMQNPRHLVRRRGQEARLRCSPMKGHSHVYWYRQLPEEGLKFMVYLQKENIIDESGMPKERFSAEFPKEGPSILRIQQVVRGDSAAYFCASSPVQGYYGYTFGSGTRLTVV.

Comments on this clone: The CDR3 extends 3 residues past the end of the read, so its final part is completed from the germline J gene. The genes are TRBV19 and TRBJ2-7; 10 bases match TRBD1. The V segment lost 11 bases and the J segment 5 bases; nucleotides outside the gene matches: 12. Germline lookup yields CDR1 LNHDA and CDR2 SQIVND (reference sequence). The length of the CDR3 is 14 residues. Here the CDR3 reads CACMDATGGNEQYF. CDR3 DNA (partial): TGTGCCTGTATGGACGCGACAGGGGGCAACGAG.

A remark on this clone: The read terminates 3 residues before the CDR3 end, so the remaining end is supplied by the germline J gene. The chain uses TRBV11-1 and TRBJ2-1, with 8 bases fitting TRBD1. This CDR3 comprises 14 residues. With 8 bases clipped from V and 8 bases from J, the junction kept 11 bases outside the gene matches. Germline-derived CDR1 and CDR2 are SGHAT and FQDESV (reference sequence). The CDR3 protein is CASVLRDRLDEQFF. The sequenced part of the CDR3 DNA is TGTGCCAGCGTCCTCCGGGACAGGCTTGATGAG.

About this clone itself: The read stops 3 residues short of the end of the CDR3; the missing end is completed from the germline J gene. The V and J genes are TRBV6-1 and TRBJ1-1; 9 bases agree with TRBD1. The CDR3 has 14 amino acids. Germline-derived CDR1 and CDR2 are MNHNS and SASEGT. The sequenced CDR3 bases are TGTGCCAGCAGTGAAAACGGACAGGGGTCGGAA. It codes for CASSENGQGSE. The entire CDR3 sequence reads CASSENGQGSEAFF.

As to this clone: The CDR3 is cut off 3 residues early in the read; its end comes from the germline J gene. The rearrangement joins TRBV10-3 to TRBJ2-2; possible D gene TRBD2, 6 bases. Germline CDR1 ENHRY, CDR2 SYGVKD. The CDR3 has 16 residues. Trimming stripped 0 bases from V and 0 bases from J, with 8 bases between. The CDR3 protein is CAISESGGTNTGELFF. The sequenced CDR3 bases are TGTGCCATCAGTGAGTCGGGCGGGACGAACACCGGGGAG.

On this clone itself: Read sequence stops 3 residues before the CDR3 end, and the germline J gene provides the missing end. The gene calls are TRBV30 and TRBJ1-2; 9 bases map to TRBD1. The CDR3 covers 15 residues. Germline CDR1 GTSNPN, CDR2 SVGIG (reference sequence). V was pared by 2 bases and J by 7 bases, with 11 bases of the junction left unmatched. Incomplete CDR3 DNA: TGTGCCTGGAGTCCTCACCTGACAGGGGGAGGTGGC. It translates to CAWSPHLTGGGG. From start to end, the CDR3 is CAWSPHLTGGGGYTF.

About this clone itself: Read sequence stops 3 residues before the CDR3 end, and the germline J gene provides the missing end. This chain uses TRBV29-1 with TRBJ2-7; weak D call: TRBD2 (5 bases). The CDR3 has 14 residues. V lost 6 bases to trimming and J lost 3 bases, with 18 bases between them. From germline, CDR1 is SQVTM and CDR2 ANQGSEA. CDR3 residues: CSVQLVEGLYEQYF. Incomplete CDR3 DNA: TGCAGCGTCCAACTAGTAGAGGGCCTCTACGAG.

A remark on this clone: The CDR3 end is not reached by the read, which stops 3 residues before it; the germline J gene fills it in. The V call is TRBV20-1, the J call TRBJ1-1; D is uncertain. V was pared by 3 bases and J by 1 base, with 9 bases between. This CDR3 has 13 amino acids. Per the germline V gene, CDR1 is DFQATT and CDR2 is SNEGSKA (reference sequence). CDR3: CSASELRNTEAFF. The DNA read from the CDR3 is TGCAGTGCTAGTGAGTTGCGGAACACTGAA.

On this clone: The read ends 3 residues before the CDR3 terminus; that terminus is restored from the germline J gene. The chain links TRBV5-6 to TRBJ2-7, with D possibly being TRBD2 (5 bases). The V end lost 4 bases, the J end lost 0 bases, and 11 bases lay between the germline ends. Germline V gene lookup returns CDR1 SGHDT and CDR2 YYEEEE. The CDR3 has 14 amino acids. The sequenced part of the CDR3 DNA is TGTGCCAGCAGCAGGACTTGGAGCTCCTACGAG. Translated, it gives CASSRTWSSYE. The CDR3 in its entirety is CASSRTWSSYEQYF.

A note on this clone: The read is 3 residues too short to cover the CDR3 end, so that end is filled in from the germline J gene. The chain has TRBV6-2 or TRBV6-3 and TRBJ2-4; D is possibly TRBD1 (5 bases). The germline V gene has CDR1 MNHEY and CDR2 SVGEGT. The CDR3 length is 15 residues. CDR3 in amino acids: CASSWEARGNYGQYF. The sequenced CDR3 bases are TGTGCCAGCAGTTGGGAAGCAAGGGGTAACTATGGT.

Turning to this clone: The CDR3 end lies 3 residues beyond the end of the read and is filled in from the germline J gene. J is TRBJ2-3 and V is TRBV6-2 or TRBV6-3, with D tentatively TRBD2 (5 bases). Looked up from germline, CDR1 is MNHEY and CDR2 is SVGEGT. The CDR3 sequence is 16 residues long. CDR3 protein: CASSHSPGSGHQPQYF. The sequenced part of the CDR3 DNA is TGTGCCAGCAGTCATTCCCCCGGCAGCGGTCATCAGCCG.

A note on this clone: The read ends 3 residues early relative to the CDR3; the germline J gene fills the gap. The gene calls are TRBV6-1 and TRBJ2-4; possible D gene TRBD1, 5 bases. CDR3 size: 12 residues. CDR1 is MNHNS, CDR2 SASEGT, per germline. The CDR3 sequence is CASSDNRPPQYF. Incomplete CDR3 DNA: TGTGCCAGCAGTGATAACAGGCCTCCT.

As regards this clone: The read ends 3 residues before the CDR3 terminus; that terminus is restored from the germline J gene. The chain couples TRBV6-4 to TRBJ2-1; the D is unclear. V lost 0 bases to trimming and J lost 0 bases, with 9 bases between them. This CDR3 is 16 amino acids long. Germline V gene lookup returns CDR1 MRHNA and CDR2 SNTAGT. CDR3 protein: CASSDSTTDSYNEQFF. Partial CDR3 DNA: TGTGCCAGCAGTGACTCCACTACCGACTCCTACAATGAG.

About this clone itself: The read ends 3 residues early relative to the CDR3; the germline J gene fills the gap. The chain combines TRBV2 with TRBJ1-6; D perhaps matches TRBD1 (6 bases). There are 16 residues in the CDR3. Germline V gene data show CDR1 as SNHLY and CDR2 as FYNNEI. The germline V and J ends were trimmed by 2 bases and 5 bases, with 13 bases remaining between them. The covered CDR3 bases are TGTGCCAGCAGTGAACAGACAGGTGCTCATAATTCACCC. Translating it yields CASSEQTGAHNSP. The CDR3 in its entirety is CASSEQTGAHNSPLHF.

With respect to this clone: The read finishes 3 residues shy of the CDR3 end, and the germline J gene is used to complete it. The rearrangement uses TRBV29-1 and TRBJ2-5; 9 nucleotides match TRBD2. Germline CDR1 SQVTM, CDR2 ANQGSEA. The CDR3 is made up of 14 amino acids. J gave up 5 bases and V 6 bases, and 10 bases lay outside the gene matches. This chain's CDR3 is CSVPRGSGSETQYF. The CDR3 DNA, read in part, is TGCAGCGTCCCGCGGGGTAGCGGGAGTGAGACC.

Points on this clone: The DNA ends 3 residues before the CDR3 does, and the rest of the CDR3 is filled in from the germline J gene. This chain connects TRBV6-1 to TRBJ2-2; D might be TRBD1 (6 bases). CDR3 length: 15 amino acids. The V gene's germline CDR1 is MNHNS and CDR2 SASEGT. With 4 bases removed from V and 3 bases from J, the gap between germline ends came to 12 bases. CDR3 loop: CASSGTQGYTGELFF. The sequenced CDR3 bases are TGTGCCAGCAGTGGTACTCAGGGGTACACCGGGGAG.

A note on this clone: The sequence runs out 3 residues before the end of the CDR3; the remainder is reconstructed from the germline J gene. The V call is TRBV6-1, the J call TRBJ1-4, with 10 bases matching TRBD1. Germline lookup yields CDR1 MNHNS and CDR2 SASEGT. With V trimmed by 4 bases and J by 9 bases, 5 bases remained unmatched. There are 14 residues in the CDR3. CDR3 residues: CASSGGQGFQKLFF. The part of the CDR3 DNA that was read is TGTGCCAGCAGTGGGGGACAGGGGTTCCAAAAA.

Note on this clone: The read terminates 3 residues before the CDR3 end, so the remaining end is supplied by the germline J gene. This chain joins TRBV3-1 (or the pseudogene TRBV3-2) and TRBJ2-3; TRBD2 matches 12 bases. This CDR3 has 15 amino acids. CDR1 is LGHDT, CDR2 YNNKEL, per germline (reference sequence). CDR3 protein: CASSPTLSSGGAQYF. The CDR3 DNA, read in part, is TGTGCCAGCAGCCCAACATTATCTAGCGGGGGGGCG.

This CDR3 is CASSTGAGNTIYF. Incomplete CDR3 DNA: TGTGCCAGCAGCACAGGGGCTGGAAACACC. The V call is TRBV2, the J call TRBJ1-3; 7 nucleotides match TRBD1. The read halts 3 residues ahead of the CDR3 end, with the missing end drawn from the germline J gene. This CDR3 contains 13 residues. Germline assignment: CDR1 SNHLY and CDR2 FYNNEI. The junction had 1 base not matched to a gene; V was cut back by 6 bases and J by 2 bases.

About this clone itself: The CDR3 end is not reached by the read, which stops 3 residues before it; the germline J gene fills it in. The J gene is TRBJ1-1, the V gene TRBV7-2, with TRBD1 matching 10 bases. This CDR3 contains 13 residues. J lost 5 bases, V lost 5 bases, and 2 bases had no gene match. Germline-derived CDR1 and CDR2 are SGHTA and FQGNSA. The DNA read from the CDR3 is TGTGCCAGCAGCCGGGACAGGGGAACTGAA. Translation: CASSRDRGTE. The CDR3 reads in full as CASSRDRGTEAFF.

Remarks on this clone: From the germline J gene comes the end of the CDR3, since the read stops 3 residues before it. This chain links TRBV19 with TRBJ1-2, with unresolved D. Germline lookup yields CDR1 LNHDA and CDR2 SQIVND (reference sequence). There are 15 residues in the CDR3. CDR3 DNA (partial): TGTGCCAGTAGCTCAATAGCGGGAACCTACAATGAC. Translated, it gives CASSSIAGTYND. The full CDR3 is CASSSIAGTYNDYTF.

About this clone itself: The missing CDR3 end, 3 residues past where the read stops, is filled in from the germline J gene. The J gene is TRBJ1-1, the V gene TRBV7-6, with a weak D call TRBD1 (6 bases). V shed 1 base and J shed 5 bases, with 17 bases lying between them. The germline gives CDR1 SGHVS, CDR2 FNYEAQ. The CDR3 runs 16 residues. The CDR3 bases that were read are TGTGCCAGCAGCTTAGGAGGGGGGGGCTTGGCGACTGAA. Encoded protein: CASSLGGGGLATE. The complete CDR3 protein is CASSLGGGGLATEAFF.

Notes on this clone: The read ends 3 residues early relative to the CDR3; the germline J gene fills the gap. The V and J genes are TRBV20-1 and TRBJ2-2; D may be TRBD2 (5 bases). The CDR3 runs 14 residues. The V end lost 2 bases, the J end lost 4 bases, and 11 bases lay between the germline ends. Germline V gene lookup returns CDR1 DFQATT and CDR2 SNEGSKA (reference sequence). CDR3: CSARSGSITGELFF. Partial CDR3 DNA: TGCAGTGCTAGATCGGGGTCGATCACCGGGGAG.

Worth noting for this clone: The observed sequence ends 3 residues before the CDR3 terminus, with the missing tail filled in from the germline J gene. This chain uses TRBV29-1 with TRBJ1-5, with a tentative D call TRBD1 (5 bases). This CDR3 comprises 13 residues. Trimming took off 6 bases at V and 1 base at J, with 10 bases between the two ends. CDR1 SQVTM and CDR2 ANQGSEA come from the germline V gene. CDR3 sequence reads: CSVQTESNQPQHF. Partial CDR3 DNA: TGCAGCGTCCAGACAGAAAGCAATCAGCCC.

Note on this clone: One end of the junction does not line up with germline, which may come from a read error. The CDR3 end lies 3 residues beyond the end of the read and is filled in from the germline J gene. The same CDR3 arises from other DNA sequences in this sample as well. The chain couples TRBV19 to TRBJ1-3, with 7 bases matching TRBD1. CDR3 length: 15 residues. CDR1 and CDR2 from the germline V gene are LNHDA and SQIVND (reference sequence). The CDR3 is CASSTQGFSGNTIYF. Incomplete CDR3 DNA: TGTGCCAGTAGTACACAGGGGTTCTCTGGAAACACA.

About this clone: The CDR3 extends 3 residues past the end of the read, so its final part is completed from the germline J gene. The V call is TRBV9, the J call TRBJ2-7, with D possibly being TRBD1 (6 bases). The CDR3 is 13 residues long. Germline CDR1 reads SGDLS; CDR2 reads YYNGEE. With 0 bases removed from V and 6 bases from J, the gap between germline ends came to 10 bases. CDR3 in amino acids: CASSVELRGEQYF. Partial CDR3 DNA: TGTGCCAGCAGCGTAGAACTCAGGGGCGAG. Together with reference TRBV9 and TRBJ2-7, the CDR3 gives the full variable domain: DSGVTQTPKHLITATGQRVTLRCSPRSGDLSVYWYQQSLDQGLQFLIQYYNGEERAKGNILERFSAQQFPDLHSELNLSSLELGDSALYFCASSVELRGEQYFGPGTRLTVT.

CDR3 DNA (partial): TGTGCCAGCAGTTACCCCGAACTAAACACTGAA. Translating gives CASSYPELNTE. The complete CDR3 protein is CASSYPELNTEAFF. V is TRBV6-2 or TRBV6-3 and J is TRBJ1-1; unclear D gene. The CDR3 is cut off 3 residues early in the read; its end comes from the germline J gene. The V gene lost 2 bases and the J gene lost 2 bases, with 9 bases spanning the gap. CDR1 is MNHEY, CDR2 SVGEGT, per germline. CDR3 length: 14 residues.

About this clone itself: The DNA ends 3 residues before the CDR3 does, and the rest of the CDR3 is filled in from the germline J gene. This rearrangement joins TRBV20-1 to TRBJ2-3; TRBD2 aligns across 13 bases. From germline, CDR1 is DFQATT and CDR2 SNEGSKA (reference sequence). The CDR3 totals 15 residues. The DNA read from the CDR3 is TGCAGTCCAGCGGGACTAGCGGGGAAGGGAGGGACG. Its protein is CSPAGLAGKGGT. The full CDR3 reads CSPAGLAGKGGTQYF.

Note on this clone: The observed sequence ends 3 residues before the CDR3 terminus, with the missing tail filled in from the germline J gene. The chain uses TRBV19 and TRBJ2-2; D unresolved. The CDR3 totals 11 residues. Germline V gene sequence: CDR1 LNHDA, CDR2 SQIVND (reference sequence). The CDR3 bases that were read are TGTGCCAGTAGTATACTGGGCAAG. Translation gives CASSILGK. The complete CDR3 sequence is CASSILGKLFF.

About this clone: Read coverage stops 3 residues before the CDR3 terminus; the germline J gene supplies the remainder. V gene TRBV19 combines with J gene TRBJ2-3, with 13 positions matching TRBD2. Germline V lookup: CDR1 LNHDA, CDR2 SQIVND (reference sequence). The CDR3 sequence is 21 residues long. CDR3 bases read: TGTGCCAGTAGTACCCCCTACGACTTAACTAGCGGGGGGGCCGGGAGGGAGACG. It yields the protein CASSTPYDLTSGGAGRET. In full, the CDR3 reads CASSTPYDLTSGGAGRETQYF.

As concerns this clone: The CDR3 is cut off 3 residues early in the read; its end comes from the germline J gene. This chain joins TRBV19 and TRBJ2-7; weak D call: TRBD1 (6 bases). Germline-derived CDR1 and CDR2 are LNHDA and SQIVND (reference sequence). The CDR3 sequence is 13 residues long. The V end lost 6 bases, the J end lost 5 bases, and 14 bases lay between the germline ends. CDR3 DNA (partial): TGTGCCAGTAGCCTGGGCAGGGACAACGAG. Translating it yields CASSLGRDNE. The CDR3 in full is CASSLGRDNEQYF.